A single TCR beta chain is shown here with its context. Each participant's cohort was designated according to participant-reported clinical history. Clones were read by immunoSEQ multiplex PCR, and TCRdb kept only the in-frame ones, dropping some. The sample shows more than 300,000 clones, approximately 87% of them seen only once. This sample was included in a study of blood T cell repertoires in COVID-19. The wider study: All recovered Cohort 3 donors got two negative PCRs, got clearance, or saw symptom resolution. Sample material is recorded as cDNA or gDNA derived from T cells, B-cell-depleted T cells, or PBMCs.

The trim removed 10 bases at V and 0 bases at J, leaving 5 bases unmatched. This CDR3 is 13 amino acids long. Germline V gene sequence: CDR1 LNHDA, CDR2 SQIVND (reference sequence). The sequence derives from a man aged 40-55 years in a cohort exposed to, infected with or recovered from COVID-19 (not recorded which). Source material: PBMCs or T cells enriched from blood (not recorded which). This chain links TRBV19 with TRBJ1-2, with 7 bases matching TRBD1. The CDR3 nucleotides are TGTGCCACCGGGACAGTTTCTAACTATGGCTACACCTTC. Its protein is CATGTVSNYGYTF.